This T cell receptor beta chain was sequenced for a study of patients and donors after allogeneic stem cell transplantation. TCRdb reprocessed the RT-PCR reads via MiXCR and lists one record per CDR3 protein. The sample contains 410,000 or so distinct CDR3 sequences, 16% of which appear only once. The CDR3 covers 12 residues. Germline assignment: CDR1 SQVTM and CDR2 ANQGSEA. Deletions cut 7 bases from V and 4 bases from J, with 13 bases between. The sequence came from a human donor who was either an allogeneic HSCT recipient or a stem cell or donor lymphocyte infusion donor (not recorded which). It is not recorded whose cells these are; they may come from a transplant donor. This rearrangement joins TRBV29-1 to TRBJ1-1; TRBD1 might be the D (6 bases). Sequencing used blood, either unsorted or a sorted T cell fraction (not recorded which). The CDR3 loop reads CSAEGQTTEAFF. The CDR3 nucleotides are TGCAGCGCAGAAGGACAGACCACTGAAGCTTTCTTT.